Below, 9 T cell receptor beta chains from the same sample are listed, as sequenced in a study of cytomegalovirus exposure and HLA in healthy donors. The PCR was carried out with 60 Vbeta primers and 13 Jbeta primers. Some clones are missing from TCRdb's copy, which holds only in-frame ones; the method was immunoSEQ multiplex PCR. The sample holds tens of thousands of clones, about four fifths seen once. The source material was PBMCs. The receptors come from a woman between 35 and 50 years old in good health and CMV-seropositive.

The CDR3 DNA follows: TGTGCCAGCATCCTACAGGGGCGCTATGACGAGCAGTACTTC. Translation: CASILQGRYDEQYF. V is TRBV5-6 and J is TRBJ2-7; 7 bases are shared with TRBD1. The V and J ends lost 6 bases and 5 bases, in that order; junction bases with no gene match: 11. CDR1 is SGHDT and CDR2 is YYEEEE in the germline V gene. The CDR3 is 14 amino acids.

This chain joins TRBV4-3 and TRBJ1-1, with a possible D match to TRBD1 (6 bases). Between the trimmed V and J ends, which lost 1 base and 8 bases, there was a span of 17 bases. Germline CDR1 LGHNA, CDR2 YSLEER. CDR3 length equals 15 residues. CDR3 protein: CASSQVMGAGLEAFF. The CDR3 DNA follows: TGCGCCAGCAGCCAAGTGATGGGGGCCGGACTCGAAGCTTTCTTT.

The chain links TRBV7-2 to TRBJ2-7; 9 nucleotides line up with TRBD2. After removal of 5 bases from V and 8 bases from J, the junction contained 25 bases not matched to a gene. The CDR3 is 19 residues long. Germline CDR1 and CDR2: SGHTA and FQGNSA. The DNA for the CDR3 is TGTGCCAGCAGCCCCCGACTAGCGGCCAATAGCGAAGGCACTACGAAGCAGTACTTC. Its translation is CASSPRLAANSEGTTKQYF. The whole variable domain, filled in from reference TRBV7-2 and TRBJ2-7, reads GAGVSQSPSNKVTEKGKDVELRCDPISGHTALYWYRQSLGQGLEFLIYFQGNSAPDKSGLPSDRFSAERTGGSVSTLTIQRTQQEDSAVYLCASSPRLAANSEGTTKQYFGPGTRLTVT.

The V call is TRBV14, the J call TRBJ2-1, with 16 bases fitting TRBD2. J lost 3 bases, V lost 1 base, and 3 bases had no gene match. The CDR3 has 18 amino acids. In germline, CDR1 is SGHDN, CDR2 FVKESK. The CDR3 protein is CASSQGGLAGGLYNEQFF. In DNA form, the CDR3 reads TGTGCCAGCAGCCAAGGGGGACTAGCGGGAGGGCTCTACAATGAGCAGTTCTTC.

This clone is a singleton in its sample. CDR3 protein: CASSFMTGTGATGELFF. The DNA of the CDR3 is TGCGCCAGCAGCTTCATGACCGGGACAGGGGCCACCGGGGAGCTGTTTTTT. The gene calls are TRBV5-1 and TRBJ2-2; 10 positions agree with TRBD1. The CDR3 has 17 amino acids. The junction had 8 bases not matched to a gene; V was cut back by 2 bases and J by 4 bases. The germline V gene encodes CDR1 SGHRS and CDR2 YFSETQ.

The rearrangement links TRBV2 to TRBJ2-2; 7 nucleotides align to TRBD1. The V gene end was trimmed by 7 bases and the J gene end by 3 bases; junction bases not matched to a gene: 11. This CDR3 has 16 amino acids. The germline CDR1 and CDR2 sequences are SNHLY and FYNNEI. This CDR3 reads CASNSGTGVDTGELFF. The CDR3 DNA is TGTGCCAGCAATTCTGGAACAGGGGTTGACACCGGGGAGCTGTTTTTT.

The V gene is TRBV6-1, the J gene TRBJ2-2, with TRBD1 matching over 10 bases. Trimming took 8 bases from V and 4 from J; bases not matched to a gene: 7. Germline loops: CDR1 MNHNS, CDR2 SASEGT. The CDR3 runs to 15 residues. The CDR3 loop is CASWGTGEGTGELFF. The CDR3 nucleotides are TGTGCCAGCTGGGGGACAGGGGAAGGCACCGGGGAGCTGTTTTTT.

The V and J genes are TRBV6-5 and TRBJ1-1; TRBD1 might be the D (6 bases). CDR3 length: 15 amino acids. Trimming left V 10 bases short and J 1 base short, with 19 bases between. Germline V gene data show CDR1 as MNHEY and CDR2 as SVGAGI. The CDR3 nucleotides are TGTGCCACCTCAGGGGCGGAGGTCGGGAACACTGAAGCTTTCTTT. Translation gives CATSGAEVGNTEAFF.

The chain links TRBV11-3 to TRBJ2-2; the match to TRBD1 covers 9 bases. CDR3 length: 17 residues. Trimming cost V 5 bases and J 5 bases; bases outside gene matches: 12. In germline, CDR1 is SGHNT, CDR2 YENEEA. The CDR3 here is CASSRVAGTGRTGELFF. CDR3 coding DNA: TGTGCCAGCAGCCGTGTCGCCGGGACAGGGCGAACCGGGGAGCTGTTTTTT.